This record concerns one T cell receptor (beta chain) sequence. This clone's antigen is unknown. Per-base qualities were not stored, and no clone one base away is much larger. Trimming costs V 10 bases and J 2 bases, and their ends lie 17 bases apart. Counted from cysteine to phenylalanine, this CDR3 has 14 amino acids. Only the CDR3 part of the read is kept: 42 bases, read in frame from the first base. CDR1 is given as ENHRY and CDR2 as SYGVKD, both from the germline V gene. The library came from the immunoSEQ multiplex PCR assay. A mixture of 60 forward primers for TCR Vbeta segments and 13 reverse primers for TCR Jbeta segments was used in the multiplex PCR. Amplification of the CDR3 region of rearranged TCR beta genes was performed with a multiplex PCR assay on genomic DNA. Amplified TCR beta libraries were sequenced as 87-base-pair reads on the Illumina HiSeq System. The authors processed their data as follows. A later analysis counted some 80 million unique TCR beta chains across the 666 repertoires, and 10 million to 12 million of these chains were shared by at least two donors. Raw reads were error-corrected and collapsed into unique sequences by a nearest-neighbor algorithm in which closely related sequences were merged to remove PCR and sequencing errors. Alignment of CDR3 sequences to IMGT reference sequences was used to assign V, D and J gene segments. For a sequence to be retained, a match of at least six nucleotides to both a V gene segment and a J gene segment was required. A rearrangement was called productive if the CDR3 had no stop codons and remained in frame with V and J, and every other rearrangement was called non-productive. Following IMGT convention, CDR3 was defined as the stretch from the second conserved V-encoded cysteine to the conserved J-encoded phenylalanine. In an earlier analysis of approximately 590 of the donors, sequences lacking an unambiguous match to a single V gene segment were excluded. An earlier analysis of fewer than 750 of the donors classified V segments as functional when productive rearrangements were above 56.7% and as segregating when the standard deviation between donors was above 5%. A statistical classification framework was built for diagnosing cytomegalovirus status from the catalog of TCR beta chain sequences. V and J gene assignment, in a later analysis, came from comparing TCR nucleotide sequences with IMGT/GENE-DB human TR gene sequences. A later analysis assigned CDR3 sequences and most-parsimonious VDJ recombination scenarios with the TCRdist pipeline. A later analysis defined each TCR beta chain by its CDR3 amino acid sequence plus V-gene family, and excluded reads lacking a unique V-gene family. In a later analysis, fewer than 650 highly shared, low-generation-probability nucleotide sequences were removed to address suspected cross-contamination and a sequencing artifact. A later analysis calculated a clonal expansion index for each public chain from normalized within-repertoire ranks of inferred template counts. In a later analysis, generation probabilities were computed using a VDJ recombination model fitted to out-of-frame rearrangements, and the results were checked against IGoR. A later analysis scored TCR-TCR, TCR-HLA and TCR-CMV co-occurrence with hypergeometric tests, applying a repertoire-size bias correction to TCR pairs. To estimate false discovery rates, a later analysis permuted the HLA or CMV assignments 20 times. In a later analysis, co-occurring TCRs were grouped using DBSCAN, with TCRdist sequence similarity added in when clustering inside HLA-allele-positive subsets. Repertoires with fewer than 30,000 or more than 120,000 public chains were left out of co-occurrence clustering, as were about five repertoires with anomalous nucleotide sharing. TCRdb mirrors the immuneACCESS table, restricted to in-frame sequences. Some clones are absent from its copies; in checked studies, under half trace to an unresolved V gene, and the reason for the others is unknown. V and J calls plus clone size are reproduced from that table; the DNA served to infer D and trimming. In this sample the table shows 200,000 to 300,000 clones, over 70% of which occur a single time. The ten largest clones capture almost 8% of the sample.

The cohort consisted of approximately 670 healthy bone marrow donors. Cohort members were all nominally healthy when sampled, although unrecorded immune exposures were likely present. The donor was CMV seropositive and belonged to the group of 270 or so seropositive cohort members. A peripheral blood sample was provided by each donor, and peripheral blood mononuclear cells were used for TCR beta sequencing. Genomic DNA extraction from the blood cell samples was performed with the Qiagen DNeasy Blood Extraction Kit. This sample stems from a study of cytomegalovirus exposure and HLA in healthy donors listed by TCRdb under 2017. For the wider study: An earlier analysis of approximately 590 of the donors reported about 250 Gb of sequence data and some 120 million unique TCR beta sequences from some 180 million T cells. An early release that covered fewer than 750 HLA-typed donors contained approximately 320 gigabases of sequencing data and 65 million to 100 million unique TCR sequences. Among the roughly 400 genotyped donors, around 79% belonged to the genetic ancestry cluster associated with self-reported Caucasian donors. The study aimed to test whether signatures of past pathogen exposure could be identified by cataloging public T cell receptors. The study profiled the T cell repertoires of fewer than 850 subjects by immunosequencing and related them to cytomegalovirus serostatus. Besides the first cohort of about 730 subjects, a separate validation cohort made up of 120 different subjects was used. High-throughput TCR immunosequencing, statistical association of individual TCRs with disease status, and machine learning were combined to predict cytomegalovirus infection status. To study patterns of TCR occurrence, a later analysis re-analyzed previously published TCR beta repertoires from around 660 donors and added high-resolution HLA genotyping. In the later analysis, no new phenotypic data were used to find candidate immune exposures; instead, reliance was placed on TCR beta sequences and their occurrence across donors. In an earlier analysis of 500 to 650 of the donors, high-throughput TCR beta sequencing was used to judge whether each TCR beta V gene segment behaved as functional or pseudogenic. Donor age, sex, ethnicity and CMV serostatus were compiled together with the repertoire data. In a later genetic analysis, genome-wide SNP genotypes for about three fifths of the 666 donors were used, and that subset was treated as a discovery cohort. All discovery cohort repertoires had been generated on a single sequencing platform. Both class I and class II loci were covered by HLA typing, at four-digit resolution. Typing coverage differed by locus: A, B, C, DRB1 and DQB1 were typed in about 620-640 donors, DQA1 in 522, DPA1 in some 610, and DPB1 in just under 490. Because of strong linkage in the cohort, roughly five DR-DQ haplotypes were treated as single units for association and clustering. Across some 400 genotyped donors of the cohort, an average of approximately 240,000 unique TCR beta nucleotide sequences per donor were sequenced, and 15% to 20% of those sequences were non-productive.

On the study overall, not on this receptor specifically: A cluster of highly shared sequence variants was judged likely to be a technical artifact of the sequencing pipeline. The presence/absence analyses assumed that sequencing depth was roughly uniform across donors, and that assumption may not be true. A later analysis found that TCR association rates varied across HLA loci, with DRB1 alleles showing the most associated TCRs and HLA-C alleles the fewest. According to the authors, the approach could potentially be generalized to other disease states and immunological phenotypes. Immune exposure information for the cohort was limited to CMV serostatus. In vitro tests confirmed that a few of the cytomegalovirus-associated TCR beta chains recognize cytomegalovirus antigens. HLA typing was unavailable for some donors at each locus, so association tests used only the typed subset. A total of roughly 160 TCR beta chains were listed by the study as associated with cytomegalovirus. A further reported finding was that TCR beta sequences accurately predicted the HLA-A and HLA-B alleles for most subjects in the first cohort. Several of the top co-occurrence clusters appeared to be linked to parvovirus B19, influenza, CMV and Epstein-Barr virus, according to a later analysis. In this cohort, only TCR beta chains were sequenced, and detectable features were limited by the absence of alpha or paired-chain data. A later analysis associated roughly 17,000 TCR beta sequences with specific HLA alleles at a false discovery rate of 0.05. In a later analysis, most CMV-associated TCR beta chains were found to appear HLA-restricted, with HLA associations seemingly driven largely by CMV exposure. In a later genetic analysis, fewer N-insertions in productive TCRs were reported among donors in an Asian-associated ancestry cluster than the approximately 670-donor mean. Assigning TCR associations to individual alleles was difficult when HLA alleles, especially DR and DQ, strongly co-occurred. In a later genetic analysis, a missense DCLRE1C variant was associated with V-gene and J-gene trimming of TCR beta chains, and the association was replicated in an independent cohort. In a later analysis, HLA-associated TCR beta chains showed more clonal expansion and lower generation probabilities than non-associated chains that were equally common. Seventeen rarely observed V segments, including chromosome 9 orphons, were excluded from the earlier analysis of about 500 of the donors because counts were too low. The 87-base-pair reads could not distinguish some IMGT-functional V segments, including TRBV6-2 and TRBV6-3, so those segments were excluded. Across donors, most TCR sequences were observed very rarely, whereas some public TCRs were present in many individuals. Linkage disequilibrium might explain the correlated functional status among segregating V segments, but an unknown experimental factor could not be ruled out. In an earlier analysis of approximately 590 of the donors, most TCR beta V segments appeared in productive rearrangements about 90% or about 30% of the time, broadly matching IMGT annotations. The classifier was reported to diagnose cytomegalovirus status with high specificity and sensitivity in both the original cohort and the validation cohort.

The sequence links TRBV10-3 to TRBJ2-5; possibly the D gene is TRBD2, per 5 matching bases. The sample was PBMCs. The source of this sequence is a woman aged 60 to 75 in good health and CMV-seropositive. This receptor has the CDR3 CATSAISGQETQYF. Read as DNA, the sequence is TGTGCCACATCGGCCATCTCGGGGCAAGAGACCCAGTACTTC.